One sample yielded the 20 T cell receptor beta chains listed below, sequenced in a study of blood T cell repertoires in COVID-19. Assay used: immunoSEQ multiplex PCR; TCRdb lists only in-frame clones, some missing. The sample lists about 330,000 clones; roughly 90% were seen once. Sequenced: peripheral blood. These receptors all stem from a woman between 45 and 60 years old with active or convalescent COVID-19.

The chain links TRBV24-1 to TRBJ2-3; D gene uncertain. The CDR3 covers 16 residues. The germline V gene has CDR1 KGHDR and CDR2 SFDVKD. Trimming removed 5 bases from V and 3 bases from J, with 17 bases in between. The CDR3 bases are TGTGCCACCAGTGTCCCTGTCGGCCCCGGGACAGATACGCAGTATTTT. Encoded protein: CATSVPVGPGTDTQYF.

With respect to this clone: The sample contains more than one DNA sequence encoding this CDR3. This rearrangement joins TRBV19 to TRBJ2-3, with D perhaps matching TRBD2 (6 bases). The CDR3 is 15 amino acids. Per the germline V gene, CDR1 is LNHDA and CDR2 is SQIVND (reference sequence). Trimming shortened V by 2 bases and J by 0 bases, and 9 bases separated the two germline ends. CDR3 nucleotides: TGTGCCAGTAGTATAAGCGGGTCTAGCACAGATACGCAGTATTTT. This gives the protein CASSISGSSTDTQYF.

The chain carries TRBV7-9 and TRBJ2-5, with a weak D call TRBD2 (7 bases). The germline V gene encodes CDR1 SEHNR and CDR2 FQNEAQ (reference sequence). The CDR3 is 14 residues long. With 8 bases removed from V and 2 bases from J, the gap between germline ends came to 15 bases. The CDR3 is CASGGRGGQETQYF. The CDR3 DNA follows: TGTGCCAGCGGGGGGCGCGGGGGTCAAGAGACCCAGTACTTC.

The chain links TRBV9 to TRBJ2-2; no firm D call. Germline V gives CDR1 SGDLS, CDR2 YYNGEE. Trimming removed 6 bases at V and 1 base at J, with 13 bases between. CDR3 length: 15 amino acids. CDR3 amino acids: CASKPGGMNTGELFF. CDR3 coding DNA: TGTGCCAGCAAACCCGGCGGAATGAACACCGGGGAGCTGTTTTTT.

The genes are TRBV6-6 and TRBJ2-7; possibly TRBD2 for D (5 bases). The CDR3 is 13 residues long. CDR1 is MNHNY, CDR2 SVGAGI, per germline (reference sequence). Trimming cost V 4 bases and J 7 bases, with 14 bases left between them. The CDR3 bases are TGTGCCAGCAGTTCCGTCGCCGCGGGTGAGCAGTACTTC. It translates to CASSSVAAGEQYF.

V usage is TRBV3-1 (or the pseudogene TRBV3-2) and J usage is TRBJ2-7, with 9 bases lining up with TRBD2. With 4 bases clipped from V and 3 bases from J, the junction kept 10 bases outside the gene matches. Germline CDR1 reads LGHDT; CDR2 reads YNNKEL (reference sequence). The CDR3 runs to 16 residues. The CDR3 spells CASSRLYSGGDYEQYF. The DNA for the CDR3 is TGTGCCAGCAGCCGACTCTATAGCGGGGGAGACTACGAGCAGTACTTC.

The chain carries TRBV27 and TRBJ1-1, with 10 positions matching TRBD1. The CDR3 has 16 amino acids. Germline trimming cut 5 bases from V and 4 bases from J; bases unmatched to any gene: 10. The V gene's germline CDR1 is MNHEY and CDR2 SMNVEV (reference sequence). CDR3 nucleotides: TGTGCCAGCAGTATCGACAGGGGGCGGGGGAGCACTGAAGCTTTCTTT. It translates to CASSIDRGRGSTEAFF.

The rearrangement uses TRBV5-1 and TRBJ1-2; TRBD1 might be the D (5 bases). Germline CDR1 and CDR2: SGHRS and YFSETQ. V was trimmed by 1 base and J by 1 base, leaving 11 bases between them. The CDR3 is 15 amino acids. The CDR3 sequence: CASSLFAGINYGYTF. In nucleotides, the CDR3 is TGCGCCAGCAGCTTGTTCGCAGGGATTAACTATGGCTACACCTTC.

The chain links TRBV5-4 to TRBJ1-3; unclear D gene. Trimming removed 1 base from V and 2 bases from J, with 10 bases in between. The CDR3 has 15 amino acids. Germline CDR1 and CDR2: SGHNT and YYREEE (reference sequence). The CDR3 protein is CASSLRGEAGNTIYF. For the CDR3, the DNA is TGTGCCAGCAGCTTGCGGGGAGAAGCTGGAAACACCATATATTTT.

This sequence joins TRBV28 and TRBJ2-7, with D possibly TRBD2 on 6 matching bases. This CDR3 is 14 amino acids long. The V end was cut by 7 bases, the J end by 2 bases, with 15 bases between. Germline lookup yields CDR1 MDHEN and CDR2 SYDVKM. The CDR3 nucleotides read TGTGCCAGCAACCCATGGGGGGATACCTACGAGCAGTACTTC. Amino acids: CASNPWGDTYEQYF.

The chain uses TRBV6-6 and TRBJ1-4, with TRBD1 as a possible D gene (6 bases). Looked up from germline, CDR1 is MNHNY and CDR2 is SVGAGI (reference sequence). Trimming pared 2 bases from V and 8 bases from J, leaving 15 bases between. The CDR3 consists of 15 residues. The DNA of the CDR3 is TGTGCCAGCAGTTACACCGCAGGGCAGGGGGAAAAACTGTTTTTT. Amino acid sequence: CASSYTAGQGEKLFF.

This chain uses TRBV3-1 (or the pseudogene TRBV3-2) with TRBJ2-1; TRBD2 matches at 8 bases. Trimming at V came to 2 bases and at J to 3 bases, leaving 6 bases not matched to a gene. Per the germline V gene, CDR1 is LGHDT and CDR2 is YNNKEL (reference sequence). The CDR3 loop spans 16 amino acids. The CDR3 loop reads CASSQRGSGGYNEQFF. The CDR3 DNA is TGTGCCAGCAGCCAAAGGGGAAGCGGGGGCTACAATGAGCAGTTCTTC.

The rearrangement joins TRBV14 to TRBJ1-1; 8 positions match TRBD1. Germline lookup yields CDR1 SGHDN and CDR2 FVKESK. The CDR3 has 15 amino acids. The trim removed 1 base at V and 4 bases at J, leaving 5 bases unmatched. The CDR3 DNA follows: TGTGCCAGCAGCCAAGCCCTCGGACAGGGCACTGAAGCTTTCTTT. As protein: CASSQALGQGTEAFF.

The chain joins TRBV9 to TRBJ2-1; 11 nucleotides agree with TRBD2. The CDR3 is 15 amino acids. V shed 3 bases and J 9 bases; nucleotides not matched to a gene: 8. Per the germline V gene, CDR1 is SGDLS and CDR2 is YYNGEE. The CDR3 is CASSEVAGGPFEQFF. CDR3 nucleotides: TGTGCCAGCAGCGAAGTAGCGGGAGGGCCGTTTGAGCAGTTCTTC.

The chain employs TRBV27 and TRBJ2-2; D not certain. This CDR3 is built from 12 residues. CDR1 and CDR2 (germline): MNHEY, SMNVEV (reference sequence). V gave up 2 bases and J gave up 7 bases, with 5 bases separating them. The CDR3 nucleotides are TGTGCCAGCAGTTTAGAGCTCGGGGAGCTGTTTTTT. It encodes CASSLELGELFF.

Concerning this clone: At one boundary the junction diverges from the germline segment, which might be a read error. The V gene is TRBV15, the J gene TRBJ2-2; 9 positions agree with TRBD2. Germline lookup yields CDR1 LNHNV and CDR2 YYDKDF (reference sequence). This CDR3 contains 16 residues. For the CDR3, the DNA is TGTGCCACCAGCGGAGAAGGGACTAGCCTCACCGGGGAGCTGTTTTTT. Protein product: CATSGEGTSLTGELFF. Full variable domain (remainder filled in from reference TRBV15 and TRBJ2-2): DAMVIQNPRYQVTQFGKPVTLSCSQTLNHNVMYWYQQKSSQAPKLLFHYYDKDFNNEADTPDNFQSRRPNTSFCFLDIRSPGLGDTAMYLCATSGEGTSLTGELFFGEGSRLTVL.

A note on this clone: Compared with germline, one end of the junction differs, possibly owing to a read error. The CDR3 region is CASSPGKSGSRYF. The CDR3 DNA reads TGTGCCAGCAGCCCCGGGAAGAGCGGCTCACGGTACTTC. V usage is TRBV7-3 and J usage is TRBJ1-2; D gene ambiguous. CDR3 length equals 13 residues. CDR1 SGHTA and CDR2 FQGTGA come from the germline V gene.

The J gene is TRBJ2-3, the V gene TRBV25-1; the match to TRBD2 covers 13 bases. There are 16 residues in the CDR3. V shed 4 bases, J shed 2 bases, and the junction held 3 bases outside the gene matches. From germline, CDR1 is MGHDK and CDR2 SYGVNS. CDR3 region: CASSGLAGGHTDTQYF. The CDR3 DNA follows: TGTGCCAGCAGTGGACTAGCGGGGGGCCACACAGATACGCAGTATTTT.

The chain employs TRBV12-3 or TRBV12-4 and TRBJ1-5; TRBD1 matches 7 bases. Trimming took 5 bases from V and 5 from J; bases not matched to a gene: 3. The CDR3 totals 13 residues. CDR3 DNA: TGTGCCAGCAGTCTGGACAGGTATCAGCCCCAGCATTTT. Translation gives CASSLDRYQPQHF.

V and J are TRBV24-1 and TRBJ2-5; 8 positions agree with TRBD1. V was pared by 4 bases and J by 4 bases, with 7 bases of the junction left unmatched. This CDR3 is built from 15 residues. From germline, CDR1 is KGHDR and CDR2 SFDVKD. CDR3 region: CATSDPSGTGETQYF. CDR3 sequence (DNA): TGTGCCACCAGTGACCCTTCCGGGACAGGAGAGACCCAGTACTTC.